This T cell receptor (beta chain) is drawn from a study of shared clonotypes between healthy human individuals. Study as a whole: Used for every donor were three CD4 naive, three CD4 memory, two CD8 naive and one CD8 memory plate. Study-level findings and limits: Naive subsets usually exceeded memory subsets in estimated richness.

The data were produced by immunoSEQ multiplex PCR, yet TCRdb's version contains in-frame clones alone and is incomplete. This table holds some 790,000 clones, over 55% found once. This clone appeared once. Its antigen remains unknown. V was cut by 4 bases and J by 5 bases, with 9 bases left in between. Germline CDR1 reads ENHRY; CDR2 reads SYGVKD. This CDR3 is 12 amino acids long. V and J are TRBV10-3 and TRBJ2-7; D is tentatively TRBD1 or TRBD2 (5 bases each). The origin of this receptor is a woman in her thirties in good health. Sequenced: memory CD4+ T cells sorted from blood. The subset here: CD45RA-negative fraction. CDR3 in DNA: TGTGCCATCAGTGCGGGGACGGACGAGCAGTACTTC. Residues: CAISAGTDEQYF.